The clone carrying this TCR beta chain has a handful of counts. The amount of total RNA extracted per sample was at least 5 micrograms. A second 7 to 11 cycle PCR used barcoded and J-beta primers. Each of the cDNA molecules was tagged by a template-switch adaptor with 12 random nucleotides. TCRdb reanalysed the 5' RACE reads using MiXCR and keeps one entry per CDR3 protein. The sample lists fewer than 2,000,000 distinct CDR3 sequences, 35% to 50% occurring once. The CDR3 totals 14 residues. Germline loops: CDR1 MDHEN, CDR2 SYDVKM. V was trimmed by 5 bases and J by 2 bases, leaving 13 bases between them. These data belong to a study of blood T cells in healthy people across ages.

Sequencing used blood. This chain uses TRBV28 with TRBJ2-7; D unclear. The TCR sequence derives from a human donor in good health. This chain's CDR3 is CASSPRLGTYEQYF. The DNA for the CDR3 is TGTGCCAGCAGTCCCCGACTGGGAACCTACGAGCAGTACTTC.